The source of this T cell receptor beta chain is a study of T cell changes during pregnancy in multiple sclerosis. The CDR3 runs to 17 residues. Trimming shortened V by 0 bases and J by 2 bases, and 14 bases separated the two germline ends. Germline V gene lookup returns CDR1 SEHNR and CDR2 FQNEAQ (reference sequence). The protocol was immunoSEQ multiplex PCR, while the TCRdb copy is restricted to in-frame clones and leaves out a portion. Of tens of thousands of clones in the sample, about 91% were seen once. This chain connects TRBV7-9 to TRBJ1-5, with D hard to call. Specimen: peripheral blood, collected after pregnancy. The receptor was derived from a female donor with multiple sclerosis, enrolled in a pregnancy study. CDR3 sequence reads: CASSLAPPGKGNQPQHF. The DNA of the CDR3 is TGTGCCAGCAGCTTAGCCCCTCCGGGGAAAGGCAATCAGCCCCAGCATTTT.